The sequence of this T cell receptor beta chain was determined in a study of cytomegalovirus exposure and HLA in healthy donors. Points from the study as a whole: V segments that were indistinguishable, TRBV6-2 and TRBV6-3 among them, were omitted from analysis.

Of note for this clone: What it binds is unknown.

60 Vbeta and 13 Jbeta primers were used in PCR. The protocol was immunoSEQ multiplex PCR, while the TCRdb copy is restricted to in-frame clones and leaves out a portion. Among roughly 180,000 clones, over 75% were seen once, and the ten largest hold about 1.9%. There are 16 residues in the CDR3. The V gene lost 4 bases and the J gene lost 2 bases, with 15 bases spanning the gap. Germline CDR1 reads MGHRA; CDR2 reads YSYEKL. The source of this sequence is a woman aged 30 to 39 in good health and CMV-seronegative. The sequencing sample was made of PBMCs. The genes are TRBV4-1 and TRBJ1-3; a possible D gene is TRBD1 (6 bases). The CDR3 sequence: CASSLPTGPTGNTIYF. The CDR3 region has the DNA TGCGCCAGCAGCCTTCCGACAGGACCCACTGGAAACACCATATATTTT.